This record concerns one T cell receptor beta chain sequence. The antigen remains unidentified. This sample is drawn from a study of shared clonotypes between healthy human individuals. Study-level points and caveats: Generally, naive subsets came out with larger estimated richness than memory subsets. The study found about 5.1% of naive CD4 clonotypes shared across four donors.

Assay used: immunoSEQ multiplex PCR; TCRdb lists only in-frame clones, some missing. This sample has around 2,000,000 clones; roughly 91% occur once, and the top ten carry 1.5% to 2%. As defined, naive CD8 cells were CD45RO-negative and positively selected for CCR7, with terminally differentiated effector memory CD45RA+ cells excluded. The receptor was derived from a man younger than 30 in good health. Some clones in this sample may be carry-over from other donors' samples. Source material: naive CD8+ T cells from PBMCs.

For the CDR3, the DNA is TGTGCCAGCAGCTTAGGCGGGACAGGGTTCTTCCACGAGCAGTACTTC. Translating gives CASSLGGTGFFHEQYF. The V and J genes are TRBV11-2 and TRBJ2-7, with 9 bases fitting TRBD1. Germline V gene sequence: CDR1 SGHAT, CDR2 FQNNGV. V dropped 1 base and J dropped 5; count of bases not matched to a gene: 9. This CDR3 contains 16 residues.